This T cell receptor (beta chain) is drawn from a study of cytomegalovirus exposure and HLA in healthy donors. The CDR3 sequence is 13 residues long. V gave up 10 bases and J gave up 3 bases, with 12 bases separating them. The germline V gene has CDR1 ENHRY and CDR2 SYGVKD. The study ran its PCR with 60 Vbeta and 13 Jbeta primers. Libraries were prepared by immunoSEQ multiplex PCR; TCRdb keeps only in-frame clonotypes and omits some of them. The data hold around 85,000 clones, with around 70% observed a single time. The chain recombines TRBV10-3 with TRBJ2-2; D unclear. This sequence was found in a man aged 25-40 years in good health and CMV-seropositive. Sequenced input: PBMCs. CDR3: CATEPRDTGELFF. The CDR3 DNA follows: TGTGCCACCGAACCCCGGGACACCGGGGAGCTGTTTTTT.